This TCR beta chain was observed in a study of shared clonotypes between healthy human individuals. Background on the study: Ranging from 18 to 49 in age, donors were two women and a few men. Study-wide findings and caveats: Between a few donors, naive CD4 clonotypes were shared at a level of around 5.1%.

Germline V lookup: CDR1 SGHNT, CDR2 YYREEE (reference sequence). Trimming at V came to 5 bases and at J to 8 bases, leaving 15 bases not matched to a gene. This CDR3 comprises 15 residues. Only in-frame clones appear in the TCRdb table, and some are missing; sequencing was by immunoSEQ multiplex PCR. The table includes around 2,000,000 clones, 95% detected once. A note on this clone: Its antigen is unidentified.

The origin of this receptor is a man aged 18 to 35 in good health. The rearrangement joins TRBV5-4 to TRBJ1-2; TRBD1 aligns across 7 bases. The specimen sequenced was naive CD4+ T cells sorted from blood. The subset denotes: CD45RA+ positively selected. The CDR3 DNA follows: TGTGCCAGCAGTTCTGCAGGGGGACCCGATTTAGGCTACACCTTC. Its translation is CASSSAGGPDLGYTF.